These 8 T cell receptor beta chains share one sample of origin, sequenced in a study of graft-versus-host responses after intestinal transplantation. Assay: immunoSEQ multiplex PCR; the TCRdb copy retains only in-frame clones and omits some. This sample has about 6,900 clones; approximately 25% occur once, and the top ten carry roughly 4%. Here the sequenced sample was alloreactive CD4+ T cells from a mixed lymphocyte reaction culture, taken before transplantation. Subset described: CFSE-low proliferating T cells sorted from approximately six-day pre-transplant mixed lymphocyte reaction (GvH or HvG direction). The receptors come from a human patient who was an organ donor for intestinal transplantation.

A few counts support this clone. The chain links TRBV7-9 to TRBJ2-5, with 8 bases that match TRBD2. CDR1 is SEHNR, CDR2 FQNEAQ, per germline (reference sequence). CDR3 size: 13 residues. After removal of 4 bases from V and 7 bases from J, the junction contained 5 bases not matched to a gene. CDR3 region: CASSWGLDGTQYF. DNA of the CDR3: TGTGCCAGCAGCTGGGGACTAGACGGGACCCAGTACTTC.

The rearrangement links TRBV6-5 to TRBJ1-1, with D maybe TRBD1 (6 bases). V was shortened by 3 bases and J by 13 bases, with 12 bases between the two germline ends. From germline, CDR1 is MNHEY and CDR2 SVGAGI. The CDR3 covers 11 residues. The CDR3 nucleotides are TGTGCCAGCAGTTATAACAGGGCTGTTTTCTTT. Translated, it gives CASSYNRAVFF.

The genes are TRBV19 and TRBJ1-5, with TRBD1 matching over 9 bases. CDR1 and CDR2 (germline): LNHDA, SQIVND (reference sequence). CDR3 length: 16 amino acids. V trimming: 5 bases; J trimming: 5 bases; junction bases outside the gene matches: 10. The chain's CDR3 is CASSAMGQGIYQPQHF. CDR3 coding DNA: TGTGCCAGTAGTGCCATGGGACAGGGAATATATCAGCCCCAGCATTTT.

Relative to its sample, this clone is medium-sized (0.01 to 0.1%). CDR3 sequence: CASSKYEVPGERRNQPQHF. The CDR3 region has the DNA TGTGCCAGCAGCAAATATGAAGTACCAGGGGAAAGGCGCAATCAGCCCCAGCATTTT. The rearrangement uses TRBV21-1 and TRBJ1-5; TRBD1, as called in the table, went unchecked against the DNA. TRBV21-1 is deemed a pseudogene. The CDR3 is made up of 19 amino acids.

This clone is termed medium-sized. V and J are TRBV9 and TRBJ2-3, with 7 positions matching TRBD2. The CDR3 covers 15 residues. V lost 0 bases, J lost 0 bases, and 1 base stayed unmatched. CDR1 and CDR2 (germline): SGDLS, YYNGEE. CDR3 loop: CASSVGLASTDTQYF. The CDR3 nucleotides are TGTGCCAGCAGCGTAGGACTAGCTAGCACAGATACGCAGTATTTT.

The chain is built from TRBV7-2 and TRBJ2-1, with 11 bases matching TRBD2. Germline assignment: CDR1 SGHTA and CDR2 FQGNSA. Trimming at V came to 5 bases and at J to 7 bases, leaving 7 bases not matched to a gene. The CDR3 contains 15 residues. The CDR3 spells CASSPRLAGRNEQFF. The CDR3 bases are TGTGCCAGCAGCCCCAGACTAGCGGGAAGGAATGAGCAGTTCTTC.

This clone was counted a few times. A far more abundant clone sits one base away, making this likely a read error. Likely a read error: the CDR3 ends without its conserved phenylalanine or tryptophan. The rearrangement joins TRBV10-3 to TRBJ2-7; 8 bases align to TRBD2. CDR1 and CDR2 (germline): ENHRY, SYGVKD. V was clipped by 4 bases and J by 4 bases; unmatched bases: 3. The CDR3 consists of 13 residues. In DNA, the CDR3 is TGTGCCATCAGTGGGGGACTAGTTTACGAGCAGTACTCC. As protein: CAISGGLVYEQYS.

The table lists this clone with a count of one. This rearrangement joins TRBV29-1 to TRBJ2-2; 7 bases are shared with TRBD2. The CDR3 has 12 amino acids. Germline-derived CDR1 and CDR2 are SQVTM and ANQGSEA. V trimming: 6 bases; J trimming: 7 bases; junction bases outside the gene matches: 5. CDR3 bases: TGCAGCGTGGCACGGGGGGACGGGGAGCTGTTTTTT. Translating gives CSVARGDGELFF.